The 17 T cell receptor beta chains below come from one sample, sequenced in a study of cytomegalovirus exposure and HLA in healthy donors. Use of 60 Vbeta and 13 Jbeta primers characterized the PCR. Assay: immunoSEQ multiplex PCR; the TCRdb copy retains only in-frame clones and omits some. Of about 220,000 clones in the sample, approximately 80% are singletons; the top ten hold roughly 0.7%. Sequenced sample: PBMCs. The receptors derive from a boy between 2 and 10 years old in good health and CMV-seronegative.

The chain joins TRBV4-2 to TRBJ2-5; 9 bases fit TRBD2. TRBJ2-7 explains the end of the DNA better; the J call may be wrong. Looked up from germline, CDR1 is LGHNA and CDR2 is YNFKEQ. CDR3 size: 15 residues. The CDR3 sequence is CASSHAGTSFGEQYF. The CDR3 bases are TGTGCCAGCAGCCATGCCGGGACTAGCTTCGGCGAGCAGTACTTC.

This sequence joins TRBV5-1 and TRBJ2-2, with D possibly being TRBD1 (6 bases). In germline, CDR1 is SGHRS, CDR2 YFSETQ. With 4 bases removed from V and 2 bases from J, the gap between germline ends came to 15 bases. The CDR3 totals 16 residues. The CDR3 here is CASSNRATDNTGELFF. The CDR3, as DNA: TGCGCCAGCAGCAACAGGGCGACGGATAACACCGGGGAGCTGTTTTTT.

The rearrangement links TRBV5-1 to TRBJ1-2; no firm D call. Trimming removed 5 bases at V and 0 bases at J, with 8 bases between. Germline CDR1 and CDR2: SGHRS and YFSETQ. This CDR3 has 13 amino acids. CDR3 protein: CASRTDANYGYTF. Written as DNA, the CDR3 is TGCGCCAGCAGAACTGATGCTAACTATGGCTACACCTTC.

The chain recombines TRBV7-2 with TRBJ2-5, with 9 bases lining up with TRBD2. This CDR3 region has 16 residues. CDR1 and CDR2 (germline): SGHTA, FQGNSA. The J segment lost 5 bases and the V segment lost 1 base, leaving 8 bases of the junction unmatched. CDR3 amino acids: CASSLVWREGWETQYF. DNA of the CDR3: TGTGCCAGCAGCTTAGTATGGCGGGAGGGCTGGGAGACCCAGTACTTC.

The chain carries TRBV6-6 and TRBJ2-1; 8 nucleotides align to TRBD1. J lost 7 bases, V lost 6 bases, and 5 bases had no gene match. CDR3 length equals 13 residues. CDR1 and CDR2 (germline): MNHNY, SVGAGI (reference sequence). The CDR3 region is CASSPRTGNEQFF. The CDR3 nucleotides are TGTGCCAGCAGCCCACGGACAGGGAATGAGCAGTTCTTC.

This rearrangement joins TRBV7-9 to TRBJ2-3, with D possibly being TRBD2 (5 bases). From germline, CDR1 is SEHNR and CDR2 FQNEAQ (reference sequence). The CDR3 sequence is 14 residues long. The V and J ends lost 5 bases and 4 bases respectively, with 13 bases between them. The CDR3 sequence: CASSLPFSADTQYF. Here the CDR3 DNA reads TGTGCCAGCAGCCTCCCCTTTAGCGCAGATACGCAGTATTTT.

This sequence joins TRBV18 and TRBJ2-5; the match to TRBD1 covers 7 bases. The J call could be wrong; TRBJ2-7 is a better fit for the DNA end. The CDR3 spans 15 residues. CDR1 and CDR2 (germline): KGHSH, LQKENI. The CDR3 DNA reads as TGTGCCAGCTCACCTACGGCGGCAGGGGGCTACGAGCAGTACTTC. Its protein is CASSPTAAGGYEQYF.

This chain joins TRBV7-3 and TRBJ2-3; weak D call: TRBD1 (5 bases). The CDR3 runs 13 residues. Looked up from germline, CDR1 is SGHTA and CDR2 is FQGTGA. The V and J ends lost 3 bases and 6 bases respectively, with 10 bases between them. DNA of the CDR3: TGTGCCAGCAGCTTCGGCAAGGGGGATACGCAGTATTTT. This sequence encodes CASSFGKGDTQYF.

The chain combines TRBV11-2 with TRBJ2-1; a possible D gene is TRBD2 (6 bases). This CDR3 is 15 amino acids long. Germline-derived CDR1 and CDR2 are SGHAT and FQNNGV. Trimming took off 5 bases at V and 5 bases at J, with 16 bases between the two ends. CDR3 DNA sequence: TGTGCCAGCAGCGAAGGGCTAGCGCCTGACAATGAGCAGTTCTTC. This sequence encodes CASSEGLAPDNEQFF. The variable domain in full, with the rest retrieved from reference TRBV11-2 and TRBJ2-1, is EAGVAQSPRYKIIEKRQSVAFWCNPISGHATLYWYQQILGQGPKLLIQFQNNGVVDDSQLPKDRFSAERLKGVDSTLKIQPAKLEDSAVYLCASSEGLAPDNEQFFGPGTRLTVL.

This clone was detected only once. V and J are TRBV19 and TRBJ2-3; TRBD2 matches at 11 bases. Germline values: CDR1 LNHDA, CDR2 SQIVND (reference sequence). V lost 3 bases to trimming and J lost 4 bases; unmatched junction nucleotides: 15. The length of the CDR3 is 19 residues. DNA for the CDR3: TGTGCCAGTAGTATTGGGGCTAGCGGGAGGCCCTGGGAGGCAGATACGCAGTATTTT. Protein sequence: CASSIGASGRPWEADTQYF.

This clone appeared a few times. The chain joins TRBV5-8 to TRBJ2-5; 8 nucleotides match TRBD2. After removal of 4 bases from V and 2 bases from J, the junction contained 13 bases not matched to a gene. This CDR3 spans 17 amino acids. Per germline, CDR1 SGHTS and CDR2 YDEGEE. The CDR3 DNA follows: TGTGCCAGCAGCCCGGGGGGGGCTAGCGTACGACAAGAGACCCAGTACTTC. It translates to CASSPGGASVRQETQYF.

The chain combines TRBV7-9 with TRBJ2-2; D unclear. The ends were cut back, 0 bases at V and 6 bases at J, with 11 bases in the middle. This CDR3 spans 15 amino acids. Per germline, CDR1 SEHNR and CDR2 FQNEAQ (reference sequence). CDR3 sequence reads: CASSLAELRPGELFF. For the CDR3, the DNA is TGTGCCAGCAGCTTAGCGGAGTTACGACCCGGGGAGCTGTTTTTT.

The chain recombines TRBV19 with TRBJ1-2; TRBD1 is a possible D gene (5 bases). Trimming took 2 bases from V and 6 from J, leaving 10 bases between them. This CDR3 region has 13 residues. Germline V gene lookup returns CDR1 LNHDA and CDR2 SQIVND (reference sequence). In DNA, the CDR3 is TGTGCCAGTAGTATATCAGGGTTTAATGGCTACACCTTC. Protein sequence: CASSISGFNGYTF.

The chain couples TRBV19 to TRBJ2-7; 8 bases align to TRBD1. CDR1 and CDR2 from the germline V gene are LNHDA and SQIVND (reference sequence). The CDR3 is 15 amino acids. Trimming at V came to 7 bases and at J to 2 bases, leaving 10 bases not matched to a gene. CDR3 region: CASTFGQGAAYEQYF. The CDR3 DNA reads TGTGCCAGTACCTTTGGACAGGGCGCCGCCTACGAGCAGTACTTC.

The V gene is TRBV27, the J gene TRBJ2-4, with D perhaps matching TRBD2 (6 bases). The CDR3 length is 13 residues. Germline assignment: CDR1 MNHEY and CDR2 SMNVEV (reference sequence). Trimming removed 6 bases at V and 6 bases at J, with 12 bases between. The CDR3: CASSPLGGNIQYF. The CDR3 region has the DNA TGTGCCAGCAGCCCTTTGGGGGGAAACATTCAGTACTTC.

This chain joins TRBV4-1 and TRBJ2-1, with a possible D match to TRBD2 (5 bases). The CDR3 is 12 residues long. Trimming cost V 7 bases and J 7 bases, with 11 bases left between them. Germline V gives CDR1 MGHRA, CDR2 YSYEKL. The CDR3 sequence is CASNHPGNEQFF. CDR3 in DNA: TGCGCCAGCAACCACCCGGGGAATGAGCAGTTCTTC.

The chain has TRBV6-5 and TRBJ2-7, with TRBD1 matching 7 bases. The CDR3 runs to 15 residues. Germline CDR1 reads MNHEY; CDR2 reads SVGAGI. The J segment lost 7 bases and the V segment lost 6 bases, leaving 15 bases of the junction unmatched. The CDR3 DNA sequence: TGTGCCAGCAGCCCGAGGGGGCGCGCTCTACAAGAGCAGTACTTC. It is translated as CASSPRGRALQEQYF.